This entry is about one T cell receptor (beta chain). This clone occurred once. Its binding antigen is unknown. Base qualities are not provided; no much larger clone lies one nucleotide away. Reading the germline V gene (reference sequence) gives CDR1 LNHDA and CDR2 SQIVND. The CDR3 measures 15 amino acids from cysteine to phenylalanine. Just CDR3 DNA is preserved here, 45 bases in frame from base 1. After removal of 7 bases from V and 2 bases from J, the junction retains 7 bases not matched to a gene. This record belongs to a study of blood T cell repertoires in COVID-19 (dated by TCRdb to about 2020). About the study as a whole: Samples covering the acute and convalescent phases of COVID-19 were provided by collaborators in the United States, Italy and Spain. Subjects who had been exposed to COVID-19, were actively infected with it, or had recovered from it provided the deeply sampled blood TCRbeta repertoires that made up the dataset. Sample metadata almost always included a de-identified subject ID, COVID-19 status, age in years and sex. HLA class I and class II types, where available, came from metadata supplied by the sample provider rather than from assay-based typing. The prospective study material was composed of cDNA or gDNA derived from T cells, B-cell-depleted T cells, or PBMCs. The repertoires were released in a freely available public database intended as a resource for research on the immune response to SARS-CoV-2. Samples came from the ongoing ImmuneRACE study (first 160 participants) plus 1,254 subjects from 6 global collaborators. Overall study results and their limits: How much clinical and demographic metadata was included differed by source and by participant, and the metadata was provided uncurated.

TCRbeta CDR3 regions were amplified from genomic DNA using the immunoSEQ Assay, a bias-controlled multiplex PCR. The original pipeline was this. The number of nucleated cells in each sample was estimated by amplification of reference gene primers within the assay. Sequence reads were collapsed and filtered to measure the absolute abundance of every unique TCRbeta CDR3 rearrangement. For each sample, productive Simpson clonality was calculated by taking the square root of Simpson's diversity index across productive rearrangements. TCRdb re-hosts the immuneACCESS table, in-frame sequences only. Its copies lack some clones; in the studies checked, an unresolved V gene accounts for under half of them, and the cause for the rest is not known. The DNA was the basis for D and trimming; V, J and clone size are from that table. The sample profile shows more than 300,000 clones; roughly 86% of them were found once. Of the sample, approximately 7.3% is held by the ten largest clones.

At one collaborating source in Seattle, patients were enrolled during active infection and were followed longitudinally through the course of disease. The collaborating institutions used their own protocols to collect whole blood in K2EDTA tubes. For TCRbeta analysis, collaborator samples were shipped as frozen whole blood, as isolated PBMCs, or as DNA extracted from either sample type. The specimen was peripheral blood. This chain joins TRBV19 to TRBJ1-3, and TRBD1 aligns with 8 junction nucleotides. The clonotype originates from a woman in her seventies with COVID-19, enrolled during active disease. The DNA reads TGTGCCAGTACAATCGACAGGGGTCCTGGAAACACCATATATTTT. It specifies CASTIDRGPGNTIYF.